The clone carrying this TCR beta chain was detected a few times. CDR1 is MNHNS and CDR2 is SASEGT in the germline V gene. This CDR3 contains 12 residues. V lost 4 bases to trimming and J lost 10 bases, with 14 bases between them. Constant-region reverse primers amplified full-length variable regions, followed by semi-nested Nested Universal Primer A PCR. TCRdb reprocessed the 5' RACE reads with MiXCR, giving one entry per CDR3 protein. The data show about 41,000 distinct CDR3 sequences, with around 30% seen just once and 3.5% to 4.5% held by the top ten. The TCR originated in a female donor with breast cancer. The sample consisted of memory CD4+ T cells sorted from a lymph node. Subset of the sample: memory CD4+ T cells, CD4+CD45RO+CD25-. The genes are TRBV6-1 and TRBJ2-7; possible D gene TRBD1, 6 bases. The CDR3 DNA reads as TGTGCCAGCAGTGCCCAAACAGGGATCCAGTACTTC. Translation: CASSAQTGIQYF.